The 21 T cell receptor beta chains reported below all come from one sample, sequenced in a study of radiation and T cells in renal cell carcinoma. The protocol was immunoSEQ multiplex PCR, while the TCRdb copy is restricted to in-frame clones and leaves out a portion. The profile shows around 160,000 clones, 88% of them singletons. Time point given: baseline pretreatment blood. As to treatment: 15 Gy SBRT to primary tumor, nephrectomy 4 weeks later. The sample consisted of blood, taken from a patient whose treatment included radiotherapy and nephrectomy. All receptors come from a woman in her 70s with renal cell carcinoma.

The chain combines TRBV2 with TRBJ2-1; 9 bases are a match to TRBD2. CDR1 and CDR2 from the germline V gene are SNHLY and FYNNEI. Trimming removed 7 bases from V and 4 bases from J; junction bases left unmatched: 5. The CDR3 is made up of 14 amino acids. The CDR3 is CASTVAGVYNEQFF. The CDR3 nucleotides are TGTGCCAGCACAGTAGCGGGGGTTTACAATGAGCAGTTCTTC.

The chain carries TRBV5-1 and TRBJ1-1; D not resolved. Trimming pared 0 bases from V and 1 base from J, leaving 10 bases between. Per germline, CDR1 SGHRS and CDR2 YFSETQ. CDR3 length: 15 residues. The CDR3 sequence: CASSLESAGNTEAFF. The CDR3 DNA reads TGCGCCAGCAGCTTGGAGTCGGCAGGGAACACTGAAGCTTTCTTT.

The chain combines TRBV29-1 with TRBJ2-7; TRBD1 aligns across 8 bases. J gave up 4 bases and V 2 bases, and 7 bases lay outside the gene matches. Germline V gene data show CDR1 as SQVTM and CDR2 as ANQGSEA. This CDR3 has 14 residues. The CDR3 DNA is TGCAGCGTTGAATCAGGTACAGGGGGATACGAGCAGTACTTC. Its protein product is CSVESGTGGYEQYF.

The chain links TRBV4-1 to TRBJ1-5, with D perhaps matching TRBD1 (5 bases). CDR3 size: 14 residues. V was cut by 1 base and J by 6 bases, with 10 bases left in between. Germline assignment: CDR1 MGHRA and CDR2 YSYEKL. The CDR3 spells CASSQGGAGQPQHF. As DNA, the CDR3 is TGCGCCAGCAGCCAAGGAGGGGCGGGTCAGCCCCAGCATTTT.

The rearrangement links TRBV11-3 to TRBJ2-7; D is perhaps TRBD2 (5 bases). Germline lookup yields CDR1 SGHNT and CDR2 YENEEA. Trimming removed 6 bases at V and 5 bases at J, with 17 bases between. The CDR3 consists of 14 residues. As DNA, the CDR3 is TGTGCCAGCAGTCACCCCGGGGTGTACAACGAGCAGTACTTC. It is translated as CASSHPGVYNEQYF. Based on the CDR3 plus reference TRBV11-3 and TRBJ2-7, the full variable domain is EAGVVQSPRYKIIEKKQPVAFWCNPISGHNTLYWYLQNLGQGPELLIRYENEEAVDDSQLPKDRFSAERLKGVDSTLKIQPAELGDSAVYLCASSHPGVYNEQYFGPGTRLTVT.

The chain joins TRBV5-4 to TRBJ2-7; 8 bases are shared with TRBD2. CDR1 SGHNT and CDR2 YYREEE come from the germline V gene (reference sequence). The junction had 7 bases not matched to a gene; V was cut back by 3 bases and J by 5 bases. The CDR3 is 14 amino acids. The CDR3 region is CASSSGTRIHEQYF. In DNA form, the CDR3 reads TGTGCCAGCAGCTCCGGGACTAGAATACACGAGCAGTACTTC.

This CDR3 is CASSERDRVRRPQHF. The CDR3 DNA follows: TGTGCCAGCAGTGAACGGGACAGGGTTCGTCGGCCCCAGCATTTT. The chain recombines TRBV6-1 with TRBJ1-5; TRBD1 aligns across 9 bases. The germline V gene has CDR1 MNHNS and CDR2 SASEGT. The CDR3 is made up of 15 amino acids. The V and J ends lost 2 bases and 9 bases, in that order; junction bases with no gene match: 8.

The V call is TRBV15, the J call TRBJ1-2; D perhaps matches TRBD1 (5 bases). V gave up 7 bases and J gave up 3 bases, with 15 bases separating them. The length of the CDR3 is 14 residues. CDR1 LNHNV and CDR2 YYDKDF come from the germline V gene (reference sequence). This chain's CDR3 is CATTPGPTDYGYTF. CDR3 nucleotide sequence: TGTGCCACCACTCCGGGGCCTACGGACTATGGCTACACCTTC.

The gene calls are TRBV7-2 and TRBJ2-7; 7 bases are a match to TRBD1. The CDR3 spans 14 residues. Germline values: CDR1 SGHTA, CDR2 FQGNSA. J was trimmed by 6 bases and V by 0 bases; bases with no gene match: 5. CDR3: CASSLAGTVAEQYF. In nucleotides, the CDR3 is TGTGCCAGCAGCTTAGCGGGGACAGTGGCCGAGCAGTACTTC.

The rearrangement uses TRBV7-2 and TRBJ2-6; D may be TRBD1 or TRBD2 (5 bases each). Germline V CDR1 and CDR2: SGHTA, FQGNSA. CDR3 length: 17 amino acids. V lost 3 bases and J lost 0, with 12 bases in between. The CDR3 sequence is CASSFPGTNSGANVLTF. In DNA, the CDR3 is TGTGCCAGCAGCTTTCCGGGGACCAACTCTGGGGCCAACGTCCTGACTTTC.

The chain joins TRBV5-6 to TRBJ2-6; 7 nucleotides align to TRBD1. V trimming: 3 bases; J trimming: 1 base; junction bases outside the gene matches: 7. Germline values: CDR1 SGHDT, CDR2 YYEEEE. The CDR3 spans 17 residues. CDR3 coding DNA: TGTGCCAGCAGCTCCCGGGACAGAGGGTCTGGGGCCAACGTCCTGACTTTC. It encodes CASSSRDRGSGANVLTF.

This chain uses TRBV5-1 with TRBJ1-2; no firm D call. CDR3 length: 16 amino acids. The germline V and J ends were trimmed by 0 bases and 0 bases, with 12 bases remaining between them. From germline, CDR1 is SGHRS and CDR2 YFSETQ. Written as DNA, the CDR3 is TGCGCCAGCAGCTTGGCCACGGATGTAGCTAACTATGGCTACACCTTC. This encodes CASSLATDVANYGYTF.

To note about this clone: A junction boundary mismatches the germline segment, possibly from a read error. The rearrangement joins TRBV7-7 to TRBJ2-3, with a tentative D call TRBD2 (6 bases). The CDR3 contains 16 residues. Germline V gene sequence: CDR1 SSHAT, CDR2 FNYEAQ (reference sequence). The CDR3 is CASSLGDSLTTDTQYF. CDR3 DNA sequence: TGTGCTAGCAGCTTAGGGGACTCCCTTACCACAGATACGCAGTATTTT. The full variable domain, in which reference TRBV7-7 and TRBJ2-3 provide the parts outside the CDR3, is GAGVSQSPRYKVTKRGQDVTLRCDPISSHATLYWYQQALGQGPEFLTYFNYEAQPDKSGLPSDRFSAERPEGSISTLTIQRTEQRDSAMYRCASSLGDSLTTDTQYFGPGTRLTVL.

V and J are TRBV7-2 and TRBJ2-5; the D gene could be TRBD1 or TRBD2 (6 bases each). Per the germline V gene, CDR1 is SGHTA and CDR2 is FQGNSA. The CDR3 consists of 15 residues. With 0 bases removed from V and 1 base from J, the gap between germline ends came to 9 bases. The DNA of the CDR3 is TGTGCCAGCAGCTTAGCAGGGGGGTCCCAAGAGACCCAGTACTTC. Encoded protein: CASSLAGGSQETQYF. Variable domain in full (rest from reference TRBV7-2 and TRBJ2-5): GAGVSQSPSNKVTEKGKDVELRCDPISGHTALYWYRQSLGQGLEFLIYFQGNSAPDKSGLPSDRFSAERTGGSVSTLTIQRTQQEDSAVYLCASSLAGGSQETQYFGPGTRLLVL.

The gene calls are TRBV4-1 and TRBJ1-2, with 7 positions matching TRBD1. Germline V gene sequence: CDR1 MGHRA, CDR2 YSYEKL. V shed 4 bases and J 8 bases; nucleotides not matched to a gene: 7. The CDR3 is 13 amino acids. DNA for the CDR3: TGCGCCAGCAGCCTCGACAGGGAGAGAGGCTACACCTTC. Translation gives CASSLDRERGYTF.

The gene calls are TRBV7-6 and TRBJ2-7; TRBD2 agrees at 8 bases. Germline V gives CDR1 SGHVS, CDR2 FNYEAQ. After removal of 1 base from V and 4 bases from J, the junction contained 6 bases not matched to a gene. The CDR3 is made up of 15 amino acids. Written as DNA, the CDR3 is TGTGCCAGCAGCTTAGAAGCGGGGGAAGTATACGAGCAGTACTTC. Amino acid sequence: CASSLEAGEVYEQYF.

This clone was detected a few times. An end of the junction does not agree with germline; a read error may underlie this. This rearrangement joins TRBV7-7 to TRBJ2-2; TRBD2 is a possible D gene (5 bases). This CDR3 comprises 12 residues. Germline CDR1 SSHAT, CDR2 FNYEAQ (reference sequence). CDR3 loop: CASSLGSGELFF. The CDR3 coding sequence is TGTGCTAGCAGCTTAGGGAGCGGGGAGCTGTTTTTT.

CDR3 loop: CAWSVARVTTGELFF. The DNA of the CDR3 is TGTGCCTGGAGTGTAGCCAGGGTGACCACCGGGGAGCTGTTTTTT. The rearrangement uses TRBV30 and TRBJ2-2; D is possibly TRBD1 (5 bases). The CDR3 is 15 amino acids. V lost 0 bases and J 4 bases, leaving 12 bases between the germline ends. Germline assignment: CDR1 GTSNPN and CDR2 SVGIG (reference sequence).

V usage is TRBV7-9 and J usage is TRBJ1-1; no reliable D call. The CDR3 has 13 amino acids. V lost 4 bases and J 1 base, leaving 7 bases between the germline ends. CDR1 SEHNR and CDR2 FQNEAQ come from the germline V gene (reference sequence). The CDR3 region has the DNA TGTGCCAGCAGCTCGGACGGGAACACTGAAGCTTTCTTT. It yields the protein CASSSDGNTEAFF. The full variable domain, with the rest looked up from reference TRBV7-9 and TRBJ1-1, is DTGVSQNPRHKITKRGQNVTFRCDPISEHNRLYWYRQTLGQGPEFLTYFQNEAQLEKSRLLSDRFSAERPKGSFSTLEIQRTEQGDSAMYLCASSSDGNTEAFFGQGTRLTVV.

This clone appeared a single time. At one of its ends the junction is not consistent with the germline gene, which may arise from a read error. This chain joins TRBV5-6 and TRBJ2-7; D might be TRBD1 or TRBD2, each matching 5 bases. This CDR3 is 12 amino acids long. Germline CDR1 is SGHDT and CDR2 is YYEEEE. The CDR3 loop reads CASSLEGLGTHF. The CDR3, as DNA: TGTGCCAGCAGCTTGGAAGGTTTGGGGACGCACTTC.

The rearrangement links TRBV30 to TRBJ2-2, with D possibly matching TRBD1 (7 bases). CDR1 GTSNPN and CDR2 SVGIG come from the germline V gene (reference sequence). The CDR3 is made up of 16 amino acids. V lost 0 bases, J lost 9 bases, and 20 bases lay in between. CDR3 DNA: TGTGCCTGGAGTGTACTCTCTAGACAGGGAGGCCGGGAGCTGTTTTTT. Translation gives CAWSVLSRQGGRELFF.